This TCR beta chain was sequenced for a study of T-cell memory formation after mild COVID-19. The V and J ends lost 3 bases and 4 bases respectively, with 10 bases between them. CDR3 size: 13 residues. Germline assignment: CDR1 SGHKS and CDR2 YYEKEE (reference sequence). TCRdb reanalysed the 5' RACE reads using MiXCR and keeps one entry per CDR3 protein. The sample consists of about 360,000 distinct CDR3 sequences, roughly 13% of them appearing once. Study-wide findings and caveats: Pre-infection memory harbored some responding clones, suggesting cross-reactive memory joined. Contracting CD8+ clones were enriched in EMRA, CD4+ mainly in CM and EM.

In its sample, this clonotype was seen many times. The antigen is unknown. The sequence was obtained from a man between 18 and 29 years old who had mild COVID-19 (a few samples of this study predate the infection). Cell type and time point are not known. Sequencing was done on a sample of PBMCs or a T cell subset sorted from them (not recorded which). The rearrangement uses TRBV5-5 and TRBJ1-1, with a weak D call TRBD1 (5 bases). CDR3 DNA: TGTGCCAGCAGCTGGGACCTTCCCACTGAAGCTTTCTTT. It encodes CASSWDLPTEAFF.